One sample yielded the 31 T cell receptor beta chains listed below, sequenced in a study of cytomegalovirus exposure and HLA in healthy donors. The PCR employed 60 Vbeta primers together with 13 Jbeta primers. Some clones are missing from TCRdb's copy, which holds only in-frame ones; the method was immunoSEQ multiplex PCR. The sample includes about 190,000 clones, just under 75% of them seen just once. The sample taken for sequencing was PBMCs. These receptor sequences come from a man aged 30 to 39 in good health and CMV-seropositive.

About this clone: At one boundary the junction diverges from the germline segment, which might be a read error. The chain couples TRBV7-7 to TRBJ2-3; 10 nucleotides match TRBD1. Germline CDR1 is SSHAT and CDR2 is FNYEAQ (reference sequence). This CDR3 is built from 15 residues. CDR3 sequence: CASSLGTGVTDTQYF. The CDR3 coding sequence is TGTGCTAGCAGCTTAGGGACAGGGGTGACAGATACGCAGTATTTT.

Of note for this clone: Other DNA sequences from this sample encode an identical CDR3 as well. The chain employs TRBV5-1 and TRBJ2-7; 8 bases line up with TRBD1. Per germline, CDR1 SGHRS and CDR2 YFSETQ. CDR3 length equals 13 residues. The junction had 2 bases not matched to a gene; V was cut back by 3 bases and J by 3 bases. Here the CDR3 DNA reads TGCGCCAGCAGCTCCGGACAGGGCTACGAGCAGTACTTC. Protein: CASSSGQGYEQYF.

The chain links TRBV19 to TRBJ1-1; 8 bases line up with TRBD1. There are 14 residues in the CDR3. The V gene end was trimmed by 7 bases and the J gene end by 5 bases; junction bases not matched to a gene: 9. The germline V gene encodes CDR1 LNHDA and CDR2 SQIVND (reference sequence). The CDR3 sequence: CASNQIRGRTEAFF. CDR3 in DNA: TGTGCCAGTAATCAAATCAGGGGGCGGACTGAAGCTTTCTTT.

The chain employs TRBV7-8 and TRBJ2-7, with D maybe TRBD2 (5 bases). The CDR3 is 13 residues long. Germline lookup yields CDR1 SGHVS and CDR2 FQNEAQ. The V end lost 4 bases, the J end lost 3 bases, and 10 bases lay between the germline ends. The CDR3 nucleotides are TGTGCCAGCAGCTCGAGGGCAAGCTACGAGCAGTACTTC. Encoded protein: CASSSRASYEQYF.

The J gene is TRBJ1-1, the V gene TRBV5-1; 8 bases map to TRBD1. The germline V gene has CDR1 SGHRS and CDR2 YFSETQ. The junction had 3 bases not matched to a gene; V was cut back by 0 bases and J by 5 bases. The CDR3 has 14 residues. In DNA form, the CDR3 reads TGCGCCAGCAGCTTGGCAGGGGGCATAACTGAAGCTTTCTTT. It encodes CASSLAGGITEAFF.

The chain recombines TRBV10-3 with TRBJ2-1; TRBD2 matches at 7 bases. After removal of 10 bases from V and 2 bases from J, the junction contained 11 bases not matched to a gene. The CDR3 sequence is 15 residues long. From germline, CDR1 is ENHRY and CDR2 SYGVKD. The CDR3 is CATGASSGTYNEQFF. DNA for the CDR3: TGTGCCACGGGCGCCTCTAGCGGTACCTACAATGAGCAGTTCTTC.

This sequence joins TRBV29-1 and TRBJ1-2, with D hard to call. CDR3 length equals 11 residues. The germline gives CDR1 SQVTM, CDR2 ANQGSEA. V shed 0 bases and J shed 8 bases, with 7 bases lying between them. Here the CDR3 reads CSVEDLDGYTF. The CDR3 region has the DNA TGCAGCGTTGAAGATCTAGACGGCTACACCTTC.

J is TRBJ2-1 and V is TRBV27; perhaps TRBD2 as D (6 bases). V gave up 2 bases and J gave up 7 bases, with 21 bases separating them. The germline V gene has CDR1 MNHEY and CDR2 SMNVEV (reference sequence). This CDR3 contains 17 residues. The CDR3 loop is CASSLLPTASVLNEQFF. In nucleotides, the CDR3 is TGTGCCAGCAGTTTACTGCCCACGGCTAGCGTCTTAAATGAGCAGTTCTTC.

The chain carries TRBV7-2 and TRBJ2-5, with D perhaps TRBD2 (7 bases). Germline values: CDR1 SGHTA, CDR2 FQGNSA. V lost 3 bases, J lost 11 bases, and 13 bases lay in between. This CDR3 comprises 12 residues. This chain's CDR3 is CASSLRGREQYF. The CDR3 region has the DNA TGTGCCAGCAGCTTGAGGGGGAGGGAGCAGTACTTC.

As DNA, the CDR3 is TGTGCCAGCAGCTCCCCTATGGCAGACTACACAGATACGCAGTATTTT. It translates to CASSSPMADYTDTQYF. V and J are TRBV7-2 and TRBJ2-3, with D possibly matching TRBD2 (5 bases). The V end was cut by 4 bases, the J end by 2 bases, with 16 bases between. The CDR3 spans 16 residues. The germline CDR1 and CDR2 sequences are SGHTA and FQGNSA.

V gene TRBV30 combines with J gene TRBJ1-5; no clear D. Germline-derived CDR1 and CDR2 are GTSNPN and SVGIG (reference sequence). The germline V and J ends were trimmed by 1 base and 2 bases, with 6 bases remaining between them. The CDR3 has 13 residues. The CDR3 nucleotides are TGTGCCTGGAGTGGGAGGGGCAATCAGCCCCAGCATTTT. This gives the protein CAWSGRGNQPQHF. Filled out from reference TRBV30 and TRBJ1-5, the complete variable domain reads SQTIHQWPATLVQPVGSPLSLECTVEGTSNPNLYWYRQAAGRGLQLLFYSVGIGQISSEVPQNLSASRPQDRQFILSSKKLLLSDSGFYLCAWSGRGNQPQHFGDGTRLSIL.

The rearrangement uses TRBV5-4 and TRBJ2-3; 10 nucleotides agree with TRBD2. CDR3 length: 15 amino acids. The V and J ends lost 5 bases and 5 bases, in that order; junction bases with no gene match: 8. CDR1 is SGHNT and CDR2 is YYREEE in the germline V gene (reference sequence). The CDR3 DNA sequence: TGTGCCAGCAGTTTTCAGGGACTAGCGATAGATACGCAGTATTTT. Residues: CASSFQGLAIDTQYF.

This sequence joins TRBV4-3 and TRBJ2-2; maybe TRBD2 (5 bases). Germline-derived CDR1 and CDR2 are LGHNA and YSLEER. The CDR3 extends over 18 amino acids. Trimming cost V 0 bases and J 0 bases, with 14 bases left between them. The CDR3 loop reads CASSQDRGSATNTGELFF. CDR3 DNA: TGCGCCAGCAGCCAAGATCGGGGTAGCGCCACGAACACCGGGGAGCTGTTTTTT.

This clone was picked up one time. The CDR3 region has the DNA TGTGCCAGCAGCGGAAGGGGACTAGCGGGTGCAAATGAGCAGTTCTTC. Its protein is CASSGRGLAGANEQFF. This rearrangement joins TRBV7-9 to TRBJ2-1, with 12 bases aligning to TRBD2. There are 16 residues in the CDR3. The germline CDR1 and CDR2 sequences are SEHNR and FQNEAQ (reference sequence). Unmatched junction bases numbered 9, after V lost 5 bases and J lost 7 bases.

V gene TRBV9 combines with J gene TRBJ2-6; a weak D match, TRBD2 (5 bases). Between the trimmed V and J ends, which lost 7 bases and 8 bases, there was a span of 13 bases. Germline V gives CDR1 SGDLS, CDR2 YYNGEE. This CDR3 has 13 residues. The CDR3 region has the DNA TGTGCCAGCTCGGGAACGGGAACCAACGTCCTGACTTTC. Its protein product is CASSGTGTNVLTF.

The rearrangement joins TRBV27 to TRBJ1-1; D may be TRBD1 (6 bases). This CDR3 is built from 15 residues. Deletions cut 4 bases from V and 6 bases from J, with 18 bases between. The germline V gene encodes CDR1 MNHEY and CDR2 SMNVEV (reference sequence). The CDR3 nucleotides are TGTGCCAGCAGTTCCCGACAGGACCTGGTGGCTGAAGCTTTCTTT. It encodes CASSSRQDLVAEAFF.

This clone was seen once. The chain combines TRBV9 with TRBJ2-7, with TRBD2 matching over 7 bases. V gave up 5 bases and J gave up 3 bases; unmatched junction bases: 8. The CDR3 loop spans 14 amino acids. Germline V gene data show CDR1 as SGDLS and CDR2 as YYNGEE. In nucleotides, the CDR3 is TGTGCCAGCAGTACTGGGCCGGGGGGCTACGAGCAGTACTTC. Its protein is CASSTGPGGYEQYF. The whole variable domain, remainder taken from reference TRBV9 and TRBJ2-7, is DSGVTQTPKHLITATGQRVTLRCSPRSGDLSVYWYQQSLDQGLQFLIQYYNGEERAKGNILERFSAQQFPDLHSELNLSSLELGDSALYFCASSTGPGGYEQYFGPGTRLTVT.

The chain has TRBV5-1 and TRBJ2-4; 7 nucleotides align to TRBD2. This CDR3 contains 16 residues. J was trimmed by 6 bases and V by 0 bases; bases with no gene match: 9. The V gene's germline CDR1 is SGHRS and CDR2 YFSETQ. The CDR3 sequence: CASSLARQGGRNIQYF. The CDR3, as DNA: TGCGCCAGCAGCTTGGCTAGGCAGGGAGGGAGAAACATTCAGTACTTC.

This chain connects TRBV19 to TRBJ1-4; maybe TRBD1 (5 bases). Germline CDR1 is LNHDA and CDR2 is SQIVND (reference sequence). This CDR3 comprises 13 residues. V was cut by 7 bases and J by 4 bases, with 10 bases left in between. CDR3: CASTPGGNEKLFF. As DNA, the CDR3 is TGTGCCAGTACCCCCGGGGGTAATGAAAAACTGTTTTTT.

The V gene is TRBV6-6, the J gene TRBJ2-5, with a tentative D call TRBD1 (6 bases). Germline V gene data show CDR1 as MNHNY and CDR2 as SVGAGI (reference sequence). V dropped 0 bases and J dropped 2 bases, with 7 bases sitting between them. CDR3 length: 14 residues. The CDR3 nucleotides read TGTGCCAGCAGTTACTCAAGGGGGCAAGAGACCCAGTACTTC. Translating gives CASSYSRGQETQYF.

CDR3 sequence (DNA): TGCGCCAGCAGCCCGGGGCGGGGAAGGGGTATGCATGGCTACACCTTC. Its translation is CASSPGRGRGMHGYTF. V and J are TRBV4-3 and TRBJ1-2; D possibly corresponds to TRBD1 (5 bases). Trimming shortened V by 4 bases and J by 6 bases, and 21 bases separated the two germline ends. CDR1 LGHNA and CDR2 YSLEER come from the germline V gene. The CDR3 has 16 residues.

The genes are TRBV7-9 and TRBJ2-1; the match to TRBD1 covers 8 bases. This CDR3 has 13 amino acids. With 3 bases clipped from V and 7 bases from J, the junction kept 2 bases outside the gene matches. Germline V gives CDR1 SEHNR, CDR2 FQNEAQ (reference sequence). This chain's CDR3 is CASSLGQVNEQFF. CDR3 DNA: TGTGCCAGCAGCTTGGGACAGGTTAATGAGCAGTTCTTC.

This clone showed up just once. The chain is built from TRBV27 and TRBJ2-7; TRBD2 agrees at 7 bases. Per the germline V gene, CDR1 is MNHEY and CDR2 is SMNVEV (reference sequence). The ends lost 10 bases at V and 4 bases at J; junction bases unmatched: 10. This CDR3 is 13 amino acids long. In DNA, the CDR3 is TGTGCCACCGCTGCGGGCGGGAGTTACGAGCAGTACTTC. Translation: CATAAGGSYEQYF.

This chain uses TRBV10-3 with TRBJ2-2; D is undetermined. This CDR3 spans 12 amino acids. CDR1 ENHRY and CDR2 SYGVKD come from the germline V gene. Deletions cut 3 bases from V and 7 bases from J, with 6 bases between. The CDR3 spells CAISEQYGELFF. CDR3 nucleotide sequence: TGTGCCATCAGTGAACAGTACGGGGAGCTGTTTTTT.

A note on this clone: Other nucleotide sequences from this sample produce the same CDR3. This chain uses TRBV28 with TRBJ1-2; 10 bases line up with TRBD1. Germline V gene data show CDR1 as MDHEN and CDR2 as SYDVKM. The trim removed 5 bases at V and 8 bases at J, leaving 8 bases unmatched. CDR3 length equals 14 residues. CDR3 region: CASSPPGQGIGYTF. In nucleotides, the CDR3 is TGTGCCAGCAGTCCCCCGGGACAGGGGATAGGCTACACCTTC.

V usage is TRBV1 and J usage is TRBJ1-2; the table's TRBD1 call for D was not verified on the DNA. TRBV1 is listed as a pseudogene. The CDR3 extends over 13 amino acids. CDR3 residues: CTSRPTGNYGYTF. The CDR3 DNA follows: TGCACCAGCAGGCCAACAGGGAACTATGGCTACACCTTC.

The chain has TRBV7-3 and TRBJ2-7, with 13 positions matching TRBD2. The CDR3 is 16 amino acids. The germline gives CDR1 SGHTA, CDR2 FQGTGA. V trimming: 0 bases; J trimming: 4 bases; junction bases outside the gene matches: 3. This CDR3 is CASSLTATSGGYEQYF. The CDR3 nucleotides are TGTGCCAGCAGCTTAACGGCGACTAGCGGGGGGTACGAGCAGTACTTC.

The V gene is TRBV12-5, the J gene TRBJ1-1, with unresolved D. Germline lookup yields CDR1 LGHNT and CDR2 FRNRAP. V was clipped by 5 bases and J by 5 bases, with 12 bases between them. This CDR3 contains 13 residues. Written as DNA, the CDR3 is TGTGCTAGTGGTCCGGGATTCAGGACTGAAGCTTTCTTT. Translating gives CASGPGFRTEAFF. The full variable domain, completed using reference TRBV12-5 and TRBJ1-1, is DARVTQTPRHKVTEMGQEVTMRCQPILGHNTVFWYRQTMMQGLELLAYFRNRAPLDDSGMPKDRFSAEMPDATLATLKIQPSEPRDSAVYFCASGPGFRTEAFFGQGTRLTVV.

The chain couples TRBV7-9 to TRBJ2-1, with 10 positions matching TRBD2. The J segment lost 6 bases and the V segment lost 4 bases, leaving 9 bases of the junction unmatched. Germline-derived CDR1 and CDR2 are SEHNR and FQNEAQ (reference sequence). This CDR3 is 16 amino acids long. The CDR3: CASSSPGSSGGNEQFF. In nucleotides, the CDR3 is TGTGCCAGCAGCTCGCCCGGTTCTAGCGGGGGCAATGAGCAGTTCTTC. Full variable domain (missing parts from reference TRBV7-9 and TRBJ2-1): DTGVSQNPRHKITKRGQNVTFRCDPISEHNRLYWYRQTLGQGPEFLTYFQNEAQLEKSRLLSDRFSAERPKGSFSTLEIQRTEQGDSAMYLCASSSPGSSGGNEQFFGPGTRLTVL.

The rearrangement joins TRBV4-3 to TRBJ1-2; D possibly corresponds to TRBD1 (6 bases). The CDR3 is made up of 15 amino acids. Trimming cost V 2 bases and J 5 bases, with 15 bases left between them. CDR1 and CDR2 from the germline V gene are LGHNA and YSLEER. CDR3 residues: CASSQTRGGNYGYTF. The CDR3 DNA reads as TGCGCCAGCAGCCAAACCCGAGGGGGAAATTATGGCTACACCTTC.

The V call is TRBV5-5, the J call TRBJ1-2; TRBD1 matches at 8 bases. The CDR3 consists of 13 residues. Unmatched junction bases numbered 4, after V lost 5 bases and J lost 4 bases. Per the germline V gene, CDR1 is SGHKS and CDR2 is YYEKEE (reference sequence). The CDR3 reads CASSYGQGYGYTF. CDR3 DNA sequence: TGTGCCAGCAGTTACGGACAGGGCTATGGCTACACCTTC.